Shown below are 27 T cell receptor beta chains from a single sample sequenced in a study of cytomegalovirus exposure and HLA in healthy donors (dated by TCRdb to 2016 to 2017). The receptor library was made with the immunoSEQ multiplex PCR assay. TCRdb took this table from immuneACCESS and kept in-frame rearrangements with V and J called. Such tables lack part of the clones; where checked against another copy, unresolved V genes explain under half of the gap, and the rest is unexplained. The sample data list 70,000 or so clones, and 94% of these were observed just once. The ten largest clones represent approximately 2% of the sample. Sample: PBMCs. These receptors all come from a woman between 18 and 29 years old in good health and CMV-seropositive.

This clone has just one count. The rearrangement joins TRBV7-2 to TRBJ1-2, with D hard to call. Germline V gene sequence: CDR1 SGHTA, CDR2 FQGNSA. The V end lost 1 base, the J end lost 5 bases, and 14 bases lay between the germline ends. This CDR3 has 15 amino acids. The CDR3 is CASSLESVTTYGYTF. As DNA, the CDR3 is TGTGCCAGCAGCTTAGAAAGTGTTACTACTTATGGCTACACCTTC.

The chain recombines TRBV7-9 with TRBJ2-3; TRBD2 aligns across 9 bases. J was trimmed by 0 bases and V by 1 base; bases with no gene match: 8. The CDR3 consists of 18 residues. Germline CDR1 reads SEHNR; CDR2 reads FQNEAQ (reference sequence). This CDR3 reads CASSLGAGGFGSTDTQYF. DNA for the CDR3: TGTGCCAGCAGCTTAGGGGCGGGGGGGTTCGGAAGCACAGATACGCAGTATTTT.

This chain joins TRBV10-3 and TRBJ2-1; TRBD2 might be the D (6 bases). V gave up 8 bases and J gave up 4 bases, with 18 bases separating them. CDR3 length equals 15 residues. CDR1 is ENHRY and CDR2 is SYGVKD in the germline V gene. The CDR3 reads CAIVSNAGSYNEQFF. The CDR3 DNA sequence: TGTGCCATCGTGTCTAACGCGGGGTCGTACAATGAGCAGTTCTTC.

In this sample, this clone turned up once. The chain combines TRBV29-1 with TRBJ2-1; 11 bases line up with TRBD2. Germline lookup yields CDR1 SQVTM and CDR2 ANQGSEA. The J segment lost 0 bases and the V segment lost 7 bases, leaving 8 bases of the junction unmatched. The CDR3 has 16 residues. CDR3 amino acids: CSAGSTSGDSYNEQFF. DNA for the CDR3: TGCAGCGCTGGATCGACTAGCGGGGACTCCTACAATGAGCAGTTCTTC.

The chain combines TRBV4-3 with TRBJ2-3, with D possibly matching TRBD1 (5 bases). The CDR3 is 15 amino acids. V was shortened by 1 base and J by 4 bases, with 12 bases between the two germline ends. The germline V gene encodes CDR1 LGHNA and CDR2 YSLEER. The CDR3 region has the DNA TGCGCCAGCAGCCAAGTCTTCAGGGTTTCAGATACGCAGTATTTT. It yields the protein CASSQVFRVSDTQYF.

The chain's CDR3 is CASSEAQSAGTSEQETQYF. CDR3 DNA: TGTGCCAGCAGTGAAGCTCAGAGCGCCGGGACTAGCGAACAAGAGACCCAGTACTTC. This sequence joins TRBV2 and TRBJ2-5; the match to TRBD2 covers 10 bases. The J segment lost 2 bases and the V segment lost 0 bases, leaving 12 bases of the junction unmatched. The germline V gene has CDR1 SNHLY and CDR2 FYNNEI. CDR3 length equals 19 residues.

The chain combines TRBV30 with TRBJ2-4, with 7 bases fitting TRBD2. The CDR3 is 15 amino acids. CDR1 and CDR2 (germline): GTSNPN, SVGIG (reference sequence). V gave up 0 bases and J gave up 1 base; unmatched junction bases: 3. In DNA form, the CDR3 reads TGTGCCTGGAGTGTAGACGGGAGGGCCAAAAACATTCAGTACTTC. Translation: CAWSVDGRAKNIQYF.

The J gene is TRBJ2-3, the V gene TRBV6-5, with D tentatively TRBD1 (5 bases). The CDR3 runs 12 residues. Per germline, CDR1 MNHEY and CDR2 SVGAGI. V lost 4 bases and J 5 bases, leaving 7 bases between the germline ends. CDR3 residues: CASSSTGDTQYF. The CDR3 DNA reads TGTGCCAGCAGTTCTACAGGAGATACGCAGTATTTT.

The chain has TRBV5-1 and TRBJ2-1; D perhaps matches TRBD1 (6 bases). The CDR3 runs to 15 residues. V lost 4 bases to trimming and J lost 7 bases, with 18 bases between them. Germline V CDR1 and CDR2: SGHRS, YFSETQ. The CDR3 DNA reads TGCGCCAGCAGCACATTAGGACAGTCCGATAATGAGCAGTTCTTC. Its protein is CASSTLGQSDNEQFF.

V and J are TRBV7-2 and TRBJ2-5, with D unclear. This CDR3 has 15 amino acids. V was trimmed by 4 bases and J by 1 base, leaving 13 bases between them. Germline loops: CDR1 SGHTA, CDR2 FQGNSA. CDR3 DNA: TGTGCCAGCAGCTCGGTGGTAATCGGCCAAGAGACCCAGTACTTC. This sequence encodes CASSSVVIGQETQYF.

The chain has TRBV10-1 and TRBJ2-7; perhaps TRBD1 as D (6 bases). The CDR3 loop spans 13 amino acids. Trimming took off 10 bases at V and 2 bases at J, with 15 bases between the two ends. Germline assignment: CDR1 WNHNN and CDR2 SYGVQD (reference sequence). CDR3 loop: CATDDRWPYEQYF. Here the CDR3 DNA reads TGCGCCACCGACGACAGGTGGCCCTACGAGCAGTACTTC.

This clone has only one observation. The chain combines TRBV7-2 with TRBJ1-3; possibly TRBD1 for D (5 bases). Trimming took off 5 bases at V and 4 bases at J, with 9 bases between the two ends. This CDR3 is 13 amino acids long. In germline, CDR1 is SGHTA, CDR2 FQGNSA. CDR3 loop: CASSPRQGNTIYF. As DNA, the CDR3 is TGTGCCAGCAGCCCCCGACAGGGAAACACCATATATTTT.

The J gene is TRBJ2-3, the V gene TRBV7-9; D perhaps matches TRBD2 (6 bases). Germline V gene data show CDR1 as SEHNR and CDR2 as FQNEAQ (reference sequence). The CDR3 runs to 15 residues. Deletions cut 4 bases from V and 0 bases from J, with 11 bases between. CDR3 loop: CASSSGAGSTDTQYF. DNA for the CDR3: TGTGCCAGCAGCTCCGGGGCGGGGAGCACAGATACGCAGTATTTT.

The chain recombines TRBV5-6 with TRBJ1-6, with TRBD1 identical over 7 bases. The CDR3 spans 16 residues. CDR1 and CDR2 from the germline V gene are SGHDT and YYEEEE. V gave up 0 bases and J gave up 1 base; unmatched junction bases: 1. The CDR3 DNA follows: TGTGCCAGCAGCTTGGCGACAGGGTCCTATAATTCACCCCTCCACTTT. It translates to CASSLATGSYNSPLHF.

The chain couples TRBV5-1 to TRBJ2-7; a possible D gene is TRBD1 (6 bases). V was cut by 2 bases and J by 5 bases, with 14 bases left in between. The CDR3 sequence is 14 residues long. Germline CDR1 is SGHRS and CDR2 is YFSETQ. CDR3: CASSFQGRGDEQYF. Written as DNA, the CDR3 is TGCGCCAGCAGCTTTCAGGGCAGGGGCGACGAGCAGTACTTC.

J is TRBJ2-6 and V is TRBV27; perhaps TRBD2 as D (6 bases). Trimming pared 4 bases from V and 0 bases from J, leaving 7 bases between. Germline CDR1 is MNHEY and CDR2 is SMNVEV (reference sequence). The CDR3 totals 15 residues. The CDR3 bases are TGTGCCAGCAGTTCGGGGGACTCTGGGGCCAACGTCCTGACTTTC. It encodes CASSSGDSGANVLTF.

The chain couples TRBV23-1 to TRBJ1-5; D is unresolved. TRBV23-1 is known as an ORF, though its function is uncertain. With 2 bases removed from V and 10 bases from J, the gap between germline ends came to 9 bases. The CDR3 contains 12 residues. CDR3 coding DNA: TGCGCCAGCAGTCAACGGTCGAAACCCCAGCATTTT. Protein sequence: CASSQRSKPQHF.

The chain is built from TRBV14 and TRBJ1-5; D possibly corresponds to TRBD1 (5 bases). The CDR3 extends over 15 amino acids. Deletions cut 5 bases from V and 5 bases from J, with 16 bases between. Per the germline V gene, CDR1 is SGHDN and CDR2 is FVKESK. CDR3 region: CASSVRQGGDQPQHF. The CDR3 DNA reads TGTGCCAGCAGCGTTAGGCAGGGTGGGGATCAGCCCCAGCATTTT.

This chain links TRBV2 with TRBJ1-5, with TRBD1 matching over 8 bases. Unmatched junction bases numbered 9, after V lost 6 bases and J lost 5 bases. Germline-derived CDR1 and CDR2 are SNHLY and FYNNEI. There are 15 residues in the CDR3. Here the CDR3 DNA reads TGTGCCAGCAGCTATAGGGCAGGGGGCTATCAGCCCCAGCATTTT. Protein: CASSYRAGGYQPQHF. The whole variable domain, filled in from reference TRBV2 and TRBJ1-5, reads EPEVTQTPSHQVTQMGQEVILRCVPISNHLYFYWYRQILGQKVEFLVSFYNNEISEKSEIFDDQFSVERPDGSNFTLKIRSTKLEDSAMYFCASSYRAGGYQPQHFGDGTRLSIL.

The chain carries TRBV7-9 and TRBJ2-1; no clear D. The CDR3 is 11 amino acids. V was clipped by 5 bases and J by 4 bases, with 3 bases between them. Germline CDR1 SEHNR, CDR2 FQNEAQ (reference sequence). In nucleotides, the CDR3 is TGTGCCAGCAGCCCTTACAATGAGCAGTTCTTC. This codes for CASSPYNEQFF.

V usage is TRBV19 and J usage is TRBJ1-5; D uncertain. The V and J ends lost 7 bases and 0 bases respectively, with 13 bases between them. CDR3 size: 15 residues. The germline CDR1 and CDR2 sequences are LNHDA and SQIVND (reference sequence). The CDR3 loop is CASTPGRYSNQPQHF. CDR3 DNA: TGTGCCAGTACCCCGGGGAGGTATAGCAATCAGCCCCAGCATTTT.

The chain has TRBV29-1 and TRBJ2-5; a possible D gene is TRBD1 (6 bases). Germline values: CDR1 SQVTM, CDR2 ANQGSEA. Trimming removed 6 bases at V and 0 bases at J, with 11 bases between. This CDR3 is 13 amino acids long. CDR3 sequence reads: CSVVTGYQETQYF. In DNA, the CDR3 is TGCAGCGTCGTTACAGGGTACCAAGAGACCCAGTACTTC.

In DNA, the CDR3 is TGTGCCAGCAGCTTAGTAGGAGGGAGCAATCAGCCCCAGCATTTT. This codes for CASSLVGGSNQPQHF. The genes are TRBV7-2 and TRBJ1-5; D not resolved. The germline CDR1 and CDR2 sequences are SGHTA and FQGNSA. The CDR3 is made up of 15 amino acids. Trimming left V 1 base short and J 1 base short, with 8 bases between.

The rearrangement uses TRBV6-6 and TRBJ2-5, with D perhaps matching TRBD1 (6 bases). The CDR3 runs 13 residues. In germline, CDR1 is MNHNY, CDR2 SVGAGI (reference sequence). The V gene lost 7 bases and the J gene lost 5 bases, with 14 bases spanning the gap. The CDR3 DNA sequence: TGTGCCAGCAATATCAGGGGTAGGGAGACCCAGTACTTC. Translated, it gives CASNIRGRETQYF.

The chain recombines TRBV7-3 with TRBJ1-5; tentatively, D is TRBD1 (5 bases). V was cut by 0 bases and J by 9 bases, with 15 bases left in between. CDR3 size: 15 residues. The germline V gene encodes CDR1 SGHTA and CDR2 FQGTGA. The CDR3 region is CASSLTGLLQGPQHF. CDR3 nucleotides: TGTGCCAGCAGCTTAACAGGTCTCCTCCAGGGGCCCCAGCATTTT.

The V and J genes are TRBV4-2 and TRBJ2-3; 14 nucleotides line up with TRBD2. Trimming cost V 7 bases and J 4 bases; bases outside gene matches: 10. The CDR3 has 17 residues. Germline CDR1 reads LGHNA; CDR2 reads YNFKEQ. CDR3 residues: CASTRTSGGLVADTQYF. DNA of the CDR3: TGTGCCAGCACCCGGACTAGCGGGGGGTTGGTAGCAGATACGCAGTATTTT.

This rearrangement joins TRBV5-4 to TRBJ1-1, with 7 bases identical to TRBD1. Per the germline V gene, CDR1 is SGHNT and CDR2 is YYREEE (reference sequence). The CDR3 contains 14 residues. J was trimmed by 5 bases and V by 2 bases; bases with no gene match: 6. The CDR3 region has the DNA TGTGCCAGCAGCTTTGGCAGGGGGGTTACTGAAGCTTTCTTT. Its translation: CASSFGRGVTEAFF.